The clone carrying this T cell receptor (beta chain) was counted many times. These data belong to a study of quantifying T cell responses using KT2 cells. The overall study: TCR alpha and beta constant-region primers primed reverse transcription of RNA. The second PCR was a qPCR stopped at a predetermined fluorescence threshold.

CDR3 size: 11 residues. Trimming stripped 6 bases from V and 8 bases from J, with 11 bases between. Germline V gives CDR1 DFQATT, CDR2 SNEGSKA (reference sequence). Unfractionated PBMC were spiked with known numbers of KT2 clone cells. Each cDNA got a UMI-containing oligo ligated at its 3' end. First-round PCR used around 4 cycles and beta primers RC1.1 and RC1.2 covering TRBC1 and TRBC2. TCRdb analysed the UMI-ligation and nested PCR reads with MiXCR anew, one entry per CDR3 protein. The sample lists fewer than 60,000 distinct CDR3 sequences; more than 9% were seen once. The sample comprised PBMCs spiked with cells of the T cell clone KT2. The TCR was taken from a human donor. This chain joins TRBV20-1 and TRBJ2-1; no definite D call. The CDR3 is CSAGLVDEQFF. The CDR3 nucleotides are TGCAGTGCGGGTCTAGTAGATGAGCAGTTCTTC.